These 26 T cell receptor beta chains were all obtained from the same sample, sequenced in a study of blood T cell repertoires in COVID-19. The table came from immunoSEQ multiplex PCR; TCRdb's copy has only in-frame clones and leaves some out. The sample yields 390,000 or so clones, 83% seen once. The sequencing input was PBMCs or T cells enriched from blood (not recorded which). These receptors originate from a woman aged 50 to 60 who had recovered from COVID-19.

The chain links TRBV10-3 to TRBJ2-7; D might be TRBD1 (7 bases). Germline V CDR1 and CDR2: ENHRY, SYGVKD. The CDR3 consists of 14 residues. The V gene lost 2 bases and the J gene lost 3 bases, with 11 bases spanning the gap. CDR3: CAISEAGGGYEQYF. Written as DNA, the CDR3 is TGTGCCATCAGTGAGGCAGGGGGAGGCTACGAGCAGTACTTC.

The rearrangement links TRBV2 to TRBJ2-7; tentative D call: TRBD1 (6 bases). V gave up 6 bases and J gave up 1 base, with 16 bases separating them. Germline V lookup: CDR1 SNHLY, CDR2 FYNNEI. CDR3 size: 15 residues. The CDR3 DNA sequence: TGTGCCAGCAGCTTACGACAGGAGATTTCCTACGAGCAGTACTTC. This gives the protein CASSLRQEISYEQYF.

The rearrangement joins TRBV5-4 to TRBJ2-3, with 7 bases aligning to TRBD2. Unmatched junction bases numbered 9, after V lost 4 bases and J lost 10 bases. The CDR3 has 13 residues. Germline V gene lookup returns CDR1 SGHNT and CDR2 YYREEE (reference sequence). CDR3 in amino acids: CASSQVGGGSQYF. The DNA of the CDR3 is TGTGCCAGCAGCCAAGTTGGGGGGGGATCGCAGTATTTT.

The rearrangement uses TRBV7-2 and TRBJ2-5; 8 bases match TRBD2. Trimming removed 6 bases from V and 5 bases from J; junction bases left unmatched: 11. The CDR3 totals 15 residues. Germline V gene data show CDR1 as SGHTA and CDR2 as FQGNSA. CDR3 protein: CASRKLAGGGETQYF. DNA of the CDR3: TGTGCCAGCAGAAAGCTGGCGGGAGGCGGGGAGACCCAGTACTTC.

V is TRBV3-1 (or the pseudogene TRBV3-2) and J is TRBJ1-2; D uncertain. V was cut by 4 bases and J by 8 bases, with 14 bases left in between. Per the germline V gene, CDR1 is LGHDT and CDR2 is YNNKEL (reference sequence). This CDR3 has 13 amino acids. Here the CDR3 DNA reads TGTGCCAGCAGCCGAGTCCCGGGTGGCGGCTACACCTTC. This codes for CASSRVPGGGYTF.

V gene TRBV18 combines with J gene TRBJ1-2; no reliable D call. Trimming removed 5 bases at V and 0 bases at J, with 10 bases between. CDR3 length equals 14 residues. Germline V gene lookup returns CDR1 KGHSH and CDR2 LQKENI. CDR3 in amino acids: CASSYSGSNYGYTF. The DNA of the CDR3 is TGTGCCAGCTCATACTCAGGATCTAACTATGGCTACACCTTC.

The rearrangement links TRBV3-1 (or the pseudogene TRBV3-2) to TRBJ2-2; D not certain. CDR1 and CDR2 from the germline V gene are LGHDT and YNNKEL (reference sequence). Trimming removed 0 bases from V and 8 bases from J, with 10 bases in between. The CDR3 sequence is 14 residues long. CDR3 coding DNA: TGTGCCAGCAGCCAAGATCAAGTCAGAGGGGAGCTGTTTTTT. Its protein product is CASSQDQVRGELFF.

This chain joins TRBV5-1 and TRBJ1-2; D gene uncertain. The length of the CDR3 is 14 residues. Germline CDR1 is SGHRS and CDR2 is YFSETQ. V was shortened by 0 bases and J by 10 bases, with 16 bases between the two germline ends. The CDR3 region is CASSLEGLRRVYTF. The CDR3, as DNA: TGCGCCAGCAGCTTGGAAGGCCTCCGGCGGGTCTACACCTTC.

The CDR3 spells CASSQPTGSTEAFF. The CDR3, as DNA: TGCGCCAGCAGCCAACCAACAGGGTCCACTGAAGCTTTCTTT. The rearrangement uses TRBV4-1 and TRBJ1-1, with D possibly matching TRBD1 (6 bases). The germline CDR1 and CDR2 sequences are MGHRA and YSYEKL. The ends were cut back, 2 bases at V and 4 bases at J, with 11 bases in the middle. The length of the CDR3 is 14 residues.

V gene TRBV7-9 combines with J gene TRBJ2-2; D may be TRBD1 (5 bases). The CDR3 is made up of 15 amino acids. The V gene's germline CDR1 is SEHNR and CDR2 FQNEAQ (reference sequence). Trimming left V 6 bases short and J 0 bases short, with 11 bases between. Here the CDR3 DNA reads TGTGCCAGCAGTTGGACAACCACGAACACCGGGGAGCTGTTTTTT. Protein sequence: CASSWTTTNTGELFF.

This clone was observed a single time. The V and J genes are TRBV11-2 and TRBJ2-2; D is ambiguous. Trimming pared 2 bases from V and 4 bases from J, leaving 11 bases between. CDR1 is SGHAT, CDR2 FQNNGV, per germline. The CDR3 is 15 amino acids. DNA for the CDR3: TGTGCCAGCAGCTTAACCGCCCGAGGCACCGGGGAGCTGTTTTTT. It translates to CASSLTARGTGELFF.

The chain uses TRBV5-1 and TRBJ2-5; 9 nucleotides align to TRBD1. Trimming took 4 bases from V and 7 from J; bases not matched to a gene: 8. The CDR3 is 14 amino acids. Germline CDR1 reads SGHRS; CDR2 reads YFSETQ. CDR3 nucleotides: TGCGCCAGCAGCCCAGACGGACAGGGGCGGACCCAGTACTTC. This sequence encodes CASSPDGQGRTQYF.

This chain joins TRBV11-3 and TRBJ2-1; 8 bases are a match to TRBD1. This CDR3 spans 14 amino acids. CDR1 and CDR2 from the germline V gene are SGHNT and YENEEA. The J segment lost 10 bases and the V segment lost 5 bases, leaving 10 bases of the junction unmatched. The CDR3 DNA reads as TGTGCCAGCAGCACCCGGACAGGGCCTCCAGAGCAGTTCTTC. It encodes CASSTRTGPPEQFF.

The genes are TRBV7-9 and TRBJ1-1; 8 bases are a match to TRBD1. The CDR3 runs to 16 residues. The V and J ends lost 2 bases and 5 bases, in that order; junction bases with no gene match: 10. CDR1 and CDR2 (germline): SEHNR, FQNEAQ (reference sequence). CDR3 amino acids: CASSLSTGTGGTEAFF. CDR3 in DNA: TGTGCCAGCAGCTTATCTACCGGGACAGGCGGGACTGAAGCTTTCTTT. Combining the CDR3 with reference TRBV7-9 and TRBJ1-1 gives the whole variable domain DTGVSQNPRHKITKRGQNVTFRCDPISEHNRLYWYRQTLGQGPEFLTYFQNEAQLEKSRLLSDRFSAERPKGSFSTLEIQRTEQGDSAMYLCASSLSTGTGGTEAFFGQGTRLTVV.

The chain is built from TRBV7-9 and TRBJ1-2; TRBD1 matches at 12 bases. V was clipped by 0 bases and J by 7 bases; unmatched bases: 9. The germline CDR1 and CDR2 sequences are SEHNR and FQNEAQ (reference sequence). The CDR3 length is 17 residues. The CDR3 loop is CASSLATGQGAGAGYTF. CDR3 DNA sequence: TGTGCCAGCAGCTTAGCGACGGGACAGGGGGCCGGGGCTGGCTACACCTTC.

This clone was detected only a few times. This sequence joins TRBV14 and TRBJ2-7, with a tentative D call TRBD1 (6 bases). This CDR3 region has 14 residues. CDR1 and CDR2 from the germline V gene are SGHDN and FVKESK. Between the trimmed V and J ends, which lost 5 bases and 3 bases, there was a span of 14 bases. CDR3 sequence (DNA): TGTGCCAGCAGCTACCGGGACAAAGTCTACGAGCAGTACTTC. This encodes CASSYRDKVYEQYF.

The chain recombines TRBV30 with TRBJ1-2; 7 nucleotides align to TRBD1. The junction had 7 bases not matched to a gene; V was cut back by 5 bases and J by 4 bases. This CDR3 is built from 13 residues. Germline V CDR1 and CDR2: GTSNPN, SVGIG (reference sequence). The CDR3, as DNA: TGTGCCTGGGCGCGAGGACAGGCCTATGGCTACACCTTC. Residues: CAWARGQAYGYTF.

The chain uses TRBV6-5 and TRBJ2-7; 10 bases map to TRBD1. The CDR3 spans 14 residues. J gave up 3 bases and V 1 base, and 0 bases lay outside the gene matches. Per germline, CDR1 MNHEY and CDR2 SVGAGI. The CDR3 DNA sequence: TGTGCCAGCAGTTACTGGGACAGGGGCTACGAGCAGTACTTC. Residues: CASSYWDRGYEQYF.

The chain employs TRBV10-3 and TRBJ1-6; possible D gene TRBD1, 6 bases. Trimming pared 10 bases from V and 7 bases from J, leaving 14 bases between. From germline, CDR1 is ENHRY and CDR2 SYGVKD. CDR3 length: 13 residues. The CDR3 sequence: CASARQENSPLHF. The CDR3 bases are TGTGCCAGTGCGAGACAGGAGAATTCACCCCTCCACTTT.

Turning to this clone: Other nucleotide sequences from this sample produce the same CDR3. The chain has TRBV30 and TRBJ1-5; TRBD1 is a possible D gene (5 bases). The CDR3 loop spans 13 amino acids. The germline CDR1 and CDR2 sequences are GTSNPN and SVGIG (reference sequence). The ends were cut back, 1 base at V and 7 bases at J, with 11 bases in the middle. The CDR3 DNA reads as TGTGCCTGGAGTGCTGCGGGGGACCAGCCCCAGCATTTT. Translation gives CAWSAAGDQPQHF. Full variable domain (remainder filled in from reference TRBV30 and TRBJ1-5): SQTIHQWPATLVQPVGSPLSLECTVEGTSNPNLYWYRQAAGRGLQLLFYSVGIGQISSEVPQNLSASRPQDRQFILSSKKLLLSDSGFYLCAWSAAGDQPQHFGDGTRLSIL.

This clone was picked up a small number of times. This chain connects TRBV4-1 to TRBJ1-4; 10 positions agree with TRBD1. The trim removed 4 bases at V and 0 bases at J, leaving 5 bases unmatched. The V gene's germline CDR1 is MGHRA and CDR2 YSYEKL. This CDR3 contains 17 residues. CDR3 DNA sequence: TGCGCCAGCAGCCCTTCGGGACAGGGGTCAACTAATGAAAAACTGTTTTTT. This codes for CASSPSGQGSTNEKLFF.

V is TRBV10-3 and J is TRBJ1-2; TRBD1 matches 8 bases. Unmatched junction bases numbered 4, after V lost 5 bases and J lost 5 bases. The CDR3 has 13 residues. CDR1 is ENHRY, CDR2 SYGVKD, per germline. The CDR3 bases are TGTGCCATCAGTATAGACAGGGGTTATGGCTACACCTTC. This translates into CAISIDRGYGYTF.

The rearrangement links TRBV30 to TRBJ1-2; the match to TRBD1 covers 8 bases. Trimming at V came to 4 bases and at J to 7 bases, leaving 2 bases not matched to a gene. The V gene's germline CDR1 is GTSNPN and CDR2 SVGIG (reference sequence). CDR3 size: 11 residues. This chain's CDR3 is CAWTGGRGYTF. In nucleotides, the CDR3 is TGTGCCTGGACAGGGGGCCGTGGCTACACCTTC.

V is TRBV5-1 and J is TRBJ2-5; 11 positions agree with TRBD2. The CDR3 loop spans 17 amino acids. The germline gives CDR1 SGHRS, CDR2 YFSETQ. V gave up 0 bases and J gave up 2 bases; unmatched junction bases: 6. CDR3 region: CASSLVTSGRGQETQYF. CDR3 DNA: TGCGCCAGCAGCTTGGTAACTAGCGGGAGAGGGCAAGAGACCCAGTACTTC.

The CDR3 coding sequence is TGTGCCATCAGTGGCCAGGGAAGGCCCCAAGAGACCCAGTACTTC. Protein sequence: CAISGQGRPQETQYF. The chain recombines TRBV10-3 with TRBJ2-5, with a tentative D call TRBD1 (5 bases). The CDR3 contains 15 residues. Trimming pared 4 bases from V and 1 base from J, leaving 13 bases between. Germline-derived CDR1 and CDR2 are ENHRY and SYGVKD.

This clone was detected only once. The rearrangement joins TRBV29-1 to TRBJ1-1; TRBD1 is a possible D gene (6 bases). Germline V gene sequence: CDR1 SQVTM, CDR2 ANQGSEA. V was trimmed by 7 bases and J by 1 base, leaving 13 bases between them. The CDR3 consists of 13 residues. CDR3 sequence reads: CSAMDSANTEAFF. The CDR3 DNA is TGCAGCGCTATGGACAGTGCGAACACTGAAGCTTTCTTT.